Below, 20 T cell receptor beta chains from the same sample are listed, as sequenced in a study of cytomegalovirus exposure and HLA in healthy donors. Researchers ran the PCR with 60 Vbeta and 13 Jbeta primers. Method: immunoSEQ multiplex PCR; TCRdb's copy keeps in-frame clones and lacks some. This table has under 200,000 clones, approximately 77% appearing once. Material: PBMCs. The receptors originated from a male donor in good health and CMV-seropositive.

The chain recombines TRBV5-1 with TRBJ1-6; 12 bases line up with TRBD1. The CDR3 is 18 residues long. The V gene end was trimmed by 4 bases and the J gene end by 9 bases; junction bases not matched to a gene: 14. From germline, CDR1 is SGHRS and CDR2 YFSETQ. This CDR3 reads CASSPGTGGPGLSSPLHF. In nucleotides, the CDR3 is TGCGCCAGCAGCCCAGGGACAGGGGGCCCTGGGCTTAGTTCACCCCTCCACTTT.

The V gene is TRBV29-1, the J gene TRBJ2-3; 7 nucleotides align to TRBD2. With V trimmed by 5 bases and J by 6 bases, 11 bases remained unmatched. CDR1 is SQVTM, CDR2 ANQGSEA, per germline. The CDR3 extends over 14 amino acids. CDR3 sequence: CSVRGTIYGDTQYF. Here the CDR3 DNA reads TGCAGCGTTCGAGGGACTATCTACGGGGATACGCAGTATTTT.

V gene TRBV2 combines with J gene TRBJ2-3; 9 bases are a match to TRBD2. The germline gives CDR1 SNHLY, CDR2 FYNNEI. J gave up 4 bases and V 4 bases, and 3 bases lay outside the gene matches. The CDR3 loop spans 14 amino acids. CDR3 nucleotides: TGTGCCAGCAGTGGAGGGACTAGCCCAGATACGCAGTATTTT. This translates into CASSGGTSPDTQYF.

The J gene is TRBJ2-3, the V gene TRBV7-2; tentatively, D is TRBD2 (7 bases). The CDR3 covers 16 residues. V lost 5 bases and J 3 bases, leaving 18 bases between the germline ends. Germline assignment: CDR1 SGHTA and CDR2 FQGNSA. CDR3 sequence: CASSPPWGGPTDTQYF. The DNA for the CDR3 is TGTGCCAGCAGCCCGCCTTGGGGGGGCCCTACAGATACGCAGTATTTT.

This rearrangement joins TRBV2 to TRBJ1-2, with TRBD1 matching 7 bases. The CDR3 consists of 13 residues. The junction had 3 bases not matched to a gene; V was cut back by 6 bases and J by 2 bases. CDR1 is SNHLY, CDR2 FYNNEI, per germline. CDR3 sequence: CASRSTGNYGYTF. DNA for the CDR3: TGTGCCAGCAGATCGACAGGGAACTATGGCTACACCTTC. Together with reference TRBV2 and TRBJ1-2, the CDR3 gives the full variable domain: EPEVTQTPSHQVTQMGQEVILRCVPISNHLYFYWYRQILGQKVEFLVSFYNNEISEKSEIFDDQFSVERPDGSNFTLKIRSTKLEDSAMYFCASRSTGNYGYTFGSGTRLTVV.

This chain connects TRBV7-8 to TRBJ2-4; 7 positions agree with TRBD1. Germline-derived CDR1 and CDR2 are SGHVS and FQNEAQ. Unmatched junction bases numbered 4, after V lost 0 bases and J lost 8 bases. This CDR3 is 14 amino acids long. The CDR3 region has the DNA TGTGCCAGCAGCTTAGCGGGTCAGGGGGACATTCAGTACTTC. Protein sequence: CASSLAGQGDIQYF. Filled out from reference TRBV7-8 and TRBJ2-4, the complete variable domain reads GAGVSQSPRYKVAKRGQDVALRCDPISGHVSLFWYQQALGQGPEFLTYFQNEAQLDKSGLPSDRFFAERPEGSVSTLKIQRTQQEDSAVYLCASSLAGQGDIQYFGAGTRLSVL.

V usage is TRBV19 and J usage is TRBJ2-2; 7 positions agree with TRBD1. Germline V lookup: CDR1 LNHDA, CDR2 SQIVND (reference sequence). V lost 4 bases, J lost 7 bases, and 9 bases stayed unmatched. This CDR3 is built from 15 residues. The CDR3 coding sequence is TGTGCCAGTAGTACGGGGACAGTTGAGATCGGGGAGCTGTTTTTT. Its translation is CASSTGTVEIGELFF.

The CDR3 loop is CASSYLKGAEKLFF. The CDR3 DNA sequence: TGTGCCAGCAGTTACTTGAAGGGAGCAGAAAAACTGTTTTTT. The chain recombines TRBV6-5 with TRBJ1-4; D uncertain. Germline V gene data show CDR1 as MNHEY and CDR2 as SVGAGI. V lost 1 base, J lost 8 bases, and 11 bases lay in between. The CDR3 length is 14 residues.

The J gene is TRBJ1-1, the V gene TRBV19; 9 bases are shared with TRBD1. V lost 5 bases and J lost 3; bases outside the gene matches: 4. This CDR3 is 14 amino acids long. CDR1 and CDR2 (germline): LNHDA, SQIVND (reference sequence). The CDR3 loop reads CASSRDRVDTEAFF. CDR3 sequence (DNA): TGTGCCAGTAGTCGGGACAGGGTGGACACTGAAGCTTTCTTT.

The chain has TRBV7-3 and TRBJ2-3; the D is unclear. The length of the CDR3 is 14 residues. In germline, CDR1 is SGHTA, CDR2 FQGTGA. V lost 2 bases and J lost 0, with 6 bases in between. CDR3 loop: CASSLRSSTDTQYF. CDR3 nucleotide sequence: TGTGCCAGCAGCTTACGGAGTAGCACAGATACGCAGTATTTT.

This clone was observed a few times. V is TRBV10-3 and J is TRBJ2-1, with D perhaps matching TRBD2 (6 bases). V lost 3 bases, J lost 8 bases, and 14 bases lay in between. Per the germline V gene, CDR1 is ENHRY and CDR2 is SYGVKD. The CDR3 sequence is 14 residues long. The CDR3 spells CAISDFQGGDEQFF. CDR3 nucleotides: TGTGCCATCAGTGATTTTCAGGGAGGAGATGAGCAGTTCTTC.

This clone appeared a few times. V usage is TRBV2 and J usage is TRBJ1-3; tentatively, D is TRBD1 (5 bases). With 10 bases removed from V and 4 bases from J, the gap between germline ends came to 11 bases. This CDR3 is 12 amino acids long. Per the germline V gene, CDR1 is SNHLY and CDR2 is FYNNEI. CDR3 coding DNA: TGTGCCACCCGGACATCGGGAAACACCATATATTTT. This codes for CATRTSGNTIYF. Variable domain in full (rest from reference TRBV2 and TRBJ1-3): EPEVTQTPSHQVTQMGQEVILRCVPISNHLYFYWYRQILGQKVEFLVSFYNNEISEKSEIFDDQFSVERPDGSNFTLKIRSTKLEDSAMYFCATRTSGNTIYFGEGSWLTVV.

The V and J genes are TRBV7-3 and TRBJ2-1, with D perhaps matching TRBD1 (6 bases). The germline V and J ends were trimmed by 5 bases and 2 bases, with 13 bases remaining between them. Germline V CDR1 and CDR2: SGHTA, FQGTGA. This CDR3 region has 15 residues. The CDR3 nucleotides read TGTGCCAGCAGCGCCGGACAGAGTCCCTACAATGAGCAGTTCTTC. Protein: CASSAGQSPYNEQFF.

This clone was counted only a few times. The rearrangement joins TRBV19 to TRBJ2-2; no reliable D call. Deletions cut 7 bases from V and 2 bases from J, with 14 bases between. Germline V gene lookup returns CDR1 LNHDA and CDR2 SQIVND (reference sequence). The CDR3 is 15 residues long. The CDR3 nucleotides read TGTGCCAGTACCCCAAGAGGAGATAACACCGGGGAGCTGTTTTTT. Its translation is CASTPRGDNTGELFF.

This chain connects TRBV5-1 to TRBJ1-1; D remains unclear. CDR1 and CDR2 (germline): SGHRS, YFSETQ. V lost 0 bases to trimming and J lost 0 bases, with 12 bases between them. The CDR3 consists of 16 residues. CDR3 bases: TGCGCCAGCAGCTTGGGGGAGGTTCGCATGAACACTGAAGCTTTCTTT. It encodes CASSLGEVRMNTEAFF.

This chain links TRBV19 with TRBJ1-5, with D possibly being TRBD1 (6 bases). CDR1 is LNHDA, CDR2 SQIVND, per germline (reference sequence). Between the trimmed V and J ends, which lost 1 base and 5 bases, there was a span of 12 bases. The CDR3 is 15 amino acids. CDR3 nucleotide sequence: TGTGCCAGTAGTATAGGGCCCAGGGGAGATCAGCCCCAGCATTTT. This gives the protein CASSIGPRGDQPQHF.

The V and J genes are TRBV19 and TRBJ2-3, with D possibly TRBD1 on 6 matching bases. V was shortened by 3 bases and J by 10 bases, with 20 bases between the two germline ends. CDR1 and CDR2 (germline): LNHDA, SQIVND (reference sequence). CDR3 length: 15 amino acids. The CDR3 DNA reads TGTGCCAGTAGTATGGGCCACGGGACAAGAGAGGCGCAGTATTTT. Translation gives CASSMGHGTREAQYF.

Written as DNA, the CDR3 is TGTGCCAGCAGCGCCAGGGGACAGGTTAAGGGTCTCCTGTTTTTT. Protein sequence: CASSARGQVKGLLFF. The rearrangement uses TRBV6-1 and TRBJ1-4; 8 bases match TRBD1. The V and J ends lost 6 bases and 14 bases, in that order; junction bases with no gene match: 17. The CDR3 has 15 amino acids. Germline V gene sequence: CDR1 MNHNS, CDR2 SASEGT.

This clone turned up a few times. The CDR3 nucleotides read TGTGCCAGCAGTCCGACCAGGGGAACTGAAGCTTTCTTT. Amino acids: CASSPTRGTEAFF. The chain has TRBV2 and TRBJ1-1, with D tentatively TRBD1 (6 bases). Trimming removed 5 bases at V and 5 bases at J, with 12 bases between. CDR3 length equals 13 residues. Per germline, CDR1 SNHLY and CDR2 FYNNEI.

The chain is built from TRBV7-3 and TRBJ1-2; 12 nucleotides line up with TRBD1. V was clipped by 0 bases and J by 7 bases; unmatched bases: 3. CDR3 length: 15 amino acids. Germline V lookup: CDR1 SGHTA, CDR2 FQGTGA. CDR3 sequence (DNA): TGTGCCAGCAGCTTAACCGGGGACAGGGGGCTTGGCTACACCTTC. This encodes CASSLTGDRGLGYTF.